The next 20 T cell receptor beta chains were all read from a single sample in a study of T cell repertoires in cytomegalovirus infection (dated by TCRdb to about 2019). TCRdb names Illumina HiSeq 1500 as the instrument used. In-frame beta chains were kept once TCRdb had trimmed the public reads at Q25 with fastp and called clones with MiXCR. For every CDR3 protein sequence, its rows merge into one entry that carries the most common genes and DNA. The table for this sample lists 250,000 to 300,000 distinct CDR3 sequences; roughly 23% of them were counted only once. Together, the top ten hold approximately 15% of the sample. Material: PBMCs. Every receptor here comes from a human donor in good health (CMV status not recorded). Some clones in this sample may be carry-over from other donors' samples.

This clonotype showed up just a few times. The chain combines TRBV4-1 with TRBJ1-2; 7 nucleotides align to TRBD1. Losses at the gene ends were 5 bases for V and 3 bases for J; bases not matched to a gene: 12. The CDR3 runs 16 residues. The germline V gene encodes CDR1 MGHRA and CDR2 YSYEKL. The chain's CDR3 is CASSRGEGQMDYGYTF. CDR3 bases: TGCGCCAGCAGCAGAGGCGAGGGACAGATGGACTATGGCTACACCTTC.

This clonotype was seen a few times. The V gene is TRBV11-2, the J gene TRBJ1-2, with a weak D call TRBD1 (6 bases). The germline gives CDR1 SGHAT, CDR2 FQNNGV. Trimming took 6 bases from V and 2 from J, leaving 22 bases between them. CDR3 size: 17 residues. The CDR3 sequence is CASSPRRQAQRNYGYTF. The CDR3 coding sequence is TGTGCCAGCAGTCCCCGTCGACAGGCCCAGAGGAACTATGGCTACACCTTC.

This sequence joins TRBV12-3 or TRBV12-4 and TRBJ1-5, with 12 bases lining up with TRBD1. This CDR3 region has 13 residues. The ends lost 11 bases at V and 7 bases at J; junction bases unmatched: 6. CDR3 DNA: TGTGCCTCGGGACAGGGGGCATGGCAGCCCCAGCATTTT. Encoded protein: CASGQGAWQPQHF.

This clonotype was seen a handful of times. CDR3 sequence: CASSLDSDRGNNEQFF. In DNA form, the CDR3 reads TGTGCCAGCAGCTTAGATTCGGACAGGGGAAACAATGAGCAGTTCTTC. V and J are TRBV11-3 and TRBJ2-1; 9 bases fit TRBD1. Germline loops: CDR1 SGHNT, CDR2 YENEEA. J gave up 5 bases and V 0 bases, and 5 bases lay outside the gene matches. The CDR3 covers 16 residues. The full variable domain, with the rest looked up from reference TRBV11-3 and TRBJ2-1, is EAGVVQSPRYKIIEKKQPVAFWCNPISGHNTLYWYLQNLGQGPELLIRYENEEAVDDSQLPKDRFSAERLKGVDSTLKIQPAELGDSAVYLCASSLDSDRGNNEQFFGPGTRLTVL.

The chain joins TRBV11-2 to TRBJ1-1; unclear D gene. CDR1 and CDR2 from the germline V gene are SGHAT and FQNNGV. With 4 bases removed from V and 5 bases from J, the gap between germline ends came to 11 bases. The CDR3 runs 13 residues. DNA for the CDR3: TGTGCCAGCAGCTGGAGCCTTGAGACTGAAGCTTTCTTT. Translating gives CASSWSLETEAFF.

CDR3 region: CSATPGTGEGETQYF. The CDR3 bases are TGCAGTGCAACCCCCGGGACAGGAGAGGGAGAGACCCAGTACTTC. The chain couples TRBV20-1 to TRBJ2-5; 8 nucleotides align to TRBD1. V trimming: 6 bases; J trimming: 4 bases; junction bases outside the gene matches: 13. Germline V gene sequence: CDR1 DFQATT, CDR2 SNEGSKA (reference sequence). The CDR3 runs 15 residues.

This clonotype occurred many times. V and J are TRBV12-3 or TRBV12-4 and TRBJ2-7; D is unclear. V lost 5 bases and J lost 6, with 8 bases in between. CDR3 length: 11 amino acids. CDR3 nucleotides: TGTGCCAGCAGTAGGAACGGCGAGCAGTACTTC. Residues: CASSRNGEQYF.

This clonotype was found a few times. The V call is TRBV6-2 or TRBV6-3, the J call TRBJ1-1, with D unresolved. The CDR3 contains 16 residues. Trimming took 6 bases from V and 6 from J, leaving 23 bases between them. Germline loops: CDR1 MNHEY, CDR2 SVGEGT. The CDR3 is CASRREELGSAAEAFF. In DNA, the CDR3 is TGTGCCAGCAGAAGGGAAGAGTTGGGCTCAGCCGCTGAAGCTTTCTTT.

This clonotype was seen only a few times. V usage is TRBV18 and J usage is TRBJ2-1, with 13 positions matching TRBD2. This CDR3 is 17 amino acids long. CDR1 KGHSH and CDR2 LQKENI come from the germline V gene. With V trimmed by 3 bases and J by 4 bases, 6 bases remained unmatched. The CDR3 region is CASSPSGLAGLYNEQFF. CDR3 DNA: TGTGCCAGCTCACCGTCGGGACTAGCGGGACTGTACAATGAGCAGTTCTTC.

J is TRBJ1-2 and V is TRBV6-2 or TRBV6-3, with TRBD1 matching over 7 bases. The length of the CDR3 is 14 residues. Germline loops: CDR1 MNHEY, CDR2 SVGEGT. J gave up 1 base and V 5 bases, and 4 bases lay outside the gene matches. In nucleotides, the CDR3 is TGTGCCAGCAGTAAGGGACAGATTAACTATGGCTACACCTTC. Amino acid sequence: CASSKGQINYGYTF.

This clonotype was counted between two and nine times. This chain connects TRBV27 to TRBJ2-1; D may correspond to TRBD1 or TRBD2 (5 bases each). This CDR3 is built from 14 residues. Germline CDR1 and CDR2: MNHEY and SMNVEV (reference sequence). The V and J ends lost 4 bases and 5 bases respectively, with 12 bases between them. This CDR3 reads CASSWDLYDNEQFF. The DNA of the CDR3 is TGTGCCAGCAGTTGGGACCTTTACGACAATGAGCAGTTCTTC.

The chain links TRBV7-2 to TRBJ2-7; 7 nucleotides line up with TRBD2. This CDR3 is built from 13 residues. Germline CDR1 SGHTA, CDR2 FQGNSA. The junction had 7 bases not matched to a gene; V was cut back by 8 bases and J by 3 bases. The CDR3 here is CASATGLVYEQYF. Here the CDR3 DNA reads TGTGCCAGCGCGACCGGACTAGTCTACGAGCAGTACTTC. Variable domain in full (rest from reference TRBV7-2 and TRBJ2-7): GAGVSQSPSNKVTEKGKDVELRCDPISGHTALYWYRQSLGQGLEFLIYFQGNSAPDKSGLPSDRFSAERTGGSVSTLTIQRTQQEDSAVYLCASATGLVYEQYFGPGTRLTVT.

V usage is TRBV20-1 and J usage is TRBJ2-1; 8 bases align to TRBD2. Germline trimming cut 5 bases from V and 1 base from J; bases unmatched to any gene: 7. Looked up from germline, CDR1 is DFQATT and CDR2 is SNEGSKA (reference sequence). The CDR3 spans 15 residues. CDR3 in amino acids: CSASGVAGSYNEQFF. The DNA of the CDR3 is TGCAGTGCTTCAGGGGTAGCGGGGTCCTACAATGAGCAGTTCTTC.

The gene calls are TRBV20-1 and TRBJ1-1; 8 bases are shared with TRBD1. This CDR3 has 15 residues. Germline CDR1 DFQATT, CDR2 SNEGSKA (reference sequence). The ends lost 3 bases at V and 3 bases at J; junction bases unmatched: 9. The CDR3 nucleotides are TGCAGTGCTAGGACAGGGGCCCTCAGGGACACTGAAGCTTTCTTT. Translation gives CSARTGALRDTEAFF.

The table lists this clonotype with a few counts. This chain links TRBV7-2 with TRBJ2-5; TRBD2 matches at 8 bases. With 1 base clipped from V and 5 bases from J, the junction kept 6 bases outside the gene matches. In germline, CDR1 is SGHTA, CDR2 FQGNSA. The CDR3 loop spans 15 amino acids. This chain's CDR3 is CASSLESGGGETQYF. CDR3 in DNA: TGTGCCAGCAGCTTAGAGAGCGGGGGAGGGGAGACCCAGTACTTC.

There are a few counts of this clonotype. The J gene is TRBJ1-1, the V gene TRBV6-6; 8 bases map to TRBD1. The germline V gene encodes CDR1 MNHNY and CDR2 SVGAGI (reference sequence). The trim removed 7 bases at V and 4 bases at J, leaving 5 bases unmatched. The CDR3 runs to 13 residues. CDR3 sequence (DNA): TGTGCCAGCATCCCAGGGGGCGGCACTGAAGCTTTCTTT. Amino acids: CASIPGGGTEAFF.

V is TRBV3-1 and J is TRBJ2-1, with D perhaps TRBD2 (5 bases). This CDR3 comprises 15 residues. In germline, CDR1 is LGHDT, CDR2 YNNKEL (reference sequence). Trimming cost V 0 bases and J 0 bases, with 6 bases left between them. The CDR3 region is CASSQDGSSYNEQFF. CDR3 nucleotide sequence: TGTGCCAGCAGCCAAGATGGGAGCTCCTACAATGAGCAGTTCTTC.

The sample holds many counts of this clonotype. The rearrangement joins TRBV7-2 to TRBJ2-1; possible D gene TRBD2, 5 bases. From germline, CDR1 is SGHTA and CDR2 FQGNSA. CDR3 size: 16 residues. Trimming left V 5 bases short and J 7 bases short, with 21 bases between. The CDR3 bases are TGTGCCAGCAGCCGCGCACGGGGAAGACCATTAAATGAGCAGTTCTTC. Amino acid sequence: CASSRARGRPLNEQFF.

This clonotype was seen repeatedly, ten times or more. V gene TRBV27 combines with J gene TRBJ1-5; 8 bases agree with TRBD1. Germline V gene sequence: CDR1 MNHEY, CDR2 SMNVEV (reference sequence). CDR3 length equals 14 residues. The trim removed 5 bases at V and 5 bases at J, leaving 5 bases unmatched. Written as DNA, the CDR3 is TGTGCCAGCAGTCCTGACAGGGGCTATCAGCCCCAGCATTTT. It yields the protein CASSPDRGYQPQHF.

The table lists this clonotype with many counts. This sequence joins TRBV12-3 or TRBV12-4 and TRBJ1-1, with no clear D. This CDR3 has 13 residues. Deletions cut 3 bases from V and 1 base from J, with 6 bases between. The CDR3 sequence is CASSFGENTEAFF. CDR3 DNA sequence: TGTGCCAGCAGTTTTGGGGAGAACACTGAAGCTTTCTTT.